This entry features one T cell receptor (beta chain) sequence. The target antigen is unknown. The data were obtained in a study of cytomegalovirus exposure and HLA in healthy donors. Study-level points and caveats: The presence/absence work took it that sequencing depth was about the same across donors. In a later analysis, a missense DCLRE1C variant was linked to TCR beta V- and J-gene trimming.

The PCR used 60 Vbeta and 13 Jbeta primers. TCRdb keeps only in-frame clones here, not all; method: immunoSEQ multiplex PCR. This sample has some 130,000 clones, with over 70% found just once. Source material: PBMCs. The sequence was obtained from a man aged 18-30 years in good health and CMV-seronegative.

The CDR3 is CASSGQGLSNTEAFF. DNA of the CDR3: TGTGCCAGCAGTGGGCAGGGTCTGTCGAACACTGAAGCTTTCTTT. The rearrangement uses TRBV19 and TRBJ1-1, with D possibly matching TRBD1 (5 bases). CDR1 is LNHDA, CDR2 SQIVND, per germline (reference sequence). The length of the CDR3 is 15 residues. Trimming pared 9 bases from V and 1 base from J, leaving 18 bases between.